This TCR beta chain comes out of a study of blood T cells in healthy people across ages. A second PCR of 7 to 11 cycles used a sample-barcoded 5' primer and a J-beta primer mix. CDR3-containing paired-end reads numbering at least 2.5 million came from each sample. TCRdb reanalysed the 5' RACE reads using MiXCR and keeps one entry per CDR3 protein. The table lists over 500,000 distinct CDR3 sequences, 52% of them singletons, with approximately 13% in the top ten. This clonotype was picked up a small number of times. Each sample had at least 6 million PBMCs isolated. The CDR3 loop spans 14 amino acids. The V gene end was trimmed by 1 base and the J gene end by 3 bases; junction bases not matched to a gene: 2. Germline CDR1 is DFQATT and CDR2 is SNEGSKA (reference sequence).

The chain employs TRBV20-1 and TRBJ2-2; the match to TRBD2 covers 7 bases. Specimen: blood. This sequence was found in a woman aged 80 or older in good health. CDR3: CSARVREDTGELFF. The CDR3 nucleotides read TGCAGTGCTAGAGTACGGGAGGACACCGGGGAGCTGTTTTTT.